These T cell receptor beta chains were read from a single sample in a study of vaccination effects on CD4 cells after COVID-19. Only in-frame clones appear in the TCRdb table, and some are missing; sequencing was by immunoSEQ multiplex PCR. The sample has about 31,000 clones, about 66% seen once. The antigens for these receptors are not known. Specimen: CD4+ T cells from PBMCs cultured with HCoV-229E spike peptides, collected before COVID-19 vaccination. Receptors were obtained from a human donor who received a COVID-19 vaccine. Both conserved end residues are part of each CDR3. A D gene is named only where the DNA matches it firmly.

CDR3 protein: CASSPGTGEGFHF
J gene: TRBJ1-6
D gene: TRBD1
V gene: TRBV18

CDR3 protein: CASSRTGSYEQYF
J gene: TRBJ2-7
D gene: TRBD1
V gene: TRBV7-9

CDR3 protein: CASSLDVNTEAFF
J gene: TRBJ1-1
D gene: .
V gene: TRBV11-1

CDR3 protein: CASSIIHTAPEGFF
J gene: TRBJ2-1
D gene: .
V gene: TRBV18

CDR3 protein: CASSLTGHSPLHF
J gene: TRBJ1-6
D gene: .
V gene: TRBV5-1

CDR3 protein: CASSESSTDTF
J gene: TRBJ1-2
D gene: .
V gene: TRBV3-1/TRBV3-2

CDR3 protein: CASSFSDTQYF
J gene: TRBJ2-3
D gene: .
V gene: TRBV11-2

CDR3 protein: CASSGTVGGTANSPLHF
J gene: TRBJ1-6
D gene: TRBD1
V gene: TRBV7-2

CDR3 protein: CATGGSYSGNTIYF
J gene: TRBJ1-3
D gene: .
V gene: TRBV10-3

CDR3 protein: CASSRTGGSYEQYF
J gene: TRBJ2-7
D gene: TRBD1
V gene: TRBV19

CDR3 protein: CANEPGQGLSSTDTQYF
J gene: TRBJ2-3
D gene: TRBD1
V gene: TRBV10-1

CDR3 protein: CASSAQTGTYGYTF
J gene: TRBJ1-2
D gene: TRBD1
V gene: TRBV25-1

CDR3 protein: CAWRSNGPEGYTF
J gene: TRBJ1-2
D gene: .
V gene: TRBV30

CDR3 protein: CASSPRPSGRVIGTQYF
J gene: TRBJ2-3
D gene: TRBD2
V gene: TRBV7-9

CDR3 protein: CASSPDRGQFF
J gene: TRBJ2-1
D gene: TRBD1
V gene: TRBV18

CDR3 protein: CASSTSPGGVWEGYTF
J gene: TRBJ1-2
D gene: TRBD1
V gene: TRBV9

CDR3 protein: CASSPPGRTEKLFF
J gene: TRBJ1-4
D gene: .
V gene: TRBV11-1

CDR3 protein: CASSLPGGGNTEAFF
J gene: TRBJ1-1
D gene: .
V gene: TRBV5-8

CDR3 protein: CASSVGTGANYGYTF
J gene: TRBJ1-2
D gene: TRBD1
V gene: TRBV9

CDR3 protein: CASSQAGTGTYEQYF
J gene: TRBJ2-7
D gene: TRBD1
V gene: TRBV4-1

CDR3 protein: CASSPTGTGGYGYTF
J gene: TRBJ1-2
D gene: TRBD1
V gene: TRBV18

CDR3 protein: CAWRKTGARQETQYF
J gene: TRBJ2-5
D gene: .
V gene: TRBV30

CDR3 protein: CASSEAPGRSAAQHF
J gene: TRBJ1-5
D gene: .
V gene: TRBV6-1

CDR3 protein: CASSRWDSLATDTQYF
J gene: TRBJ2-3
D gene: .
V gene: TRBV3-1/TRBV3-2

CDR3 protein: CASSQLSGDTIYF
J gene: TRBJ1-3
D gene: .
V gene: TRBV3-1/TRBV3-2

CDR3 protein: CASSSGQGGNSPLHF
J gene: TRBJ1-6
D gene: TRBD1
V gene: TRBV6-5

CDR3 protein: CASSQEWTSGYEQYF
J gene: TRBJ2-7
D gene: .
V gene: TRBV4-3

CDR3 protein: CSVGTDYGYTF
J gene: TRBJ1-2
D gene: .
V gene: TRBV29-1

CDR3 protein: CASSLRTGETQYF
J gene: TRBJ2-5
D gene: .
V gene: TRBV5-6

CDR3 protein: CASSVGPTKNIQYF
J gene: TRBJ2-4
D gene: .
V gene: TRBV5-1

CDR3 protein: CASSVGGGNQETQYF
J gene: TRBJ2-5
D gene: .
V gene: TRBV9

CDR3 protein: CASSVAPPPGIANTGELFF
J gene: TRBJ2-2
D gene: .
V gene: TRBV5-1

CDR3 protein: CASSLAGGYNEQFF
J gene: TRBJ2-1
D gene: .
V gene: TRBV7-2

CDR3 protein: CASRPRNTDTQYF
J gene: TRBJ2-3
D gene: .
V gene: TRBV28

CDR3 protein: CASSLSETQYF
J gene: TRBJ2-5
D gene: .
V gene: TRBV12-3/TRBV12-4

CDR3 protein: CASSLTPGGYGYTF
J gene: TRBJ1-2
D gene: TRBD1
V gene: TRBV11-2

CDR3 protein: CASSLGGASYEQYF
J gene: TRBJ2-7
D gene: .
V gene: TRBV7-2

CDR3 protein: CASSGRGCSGGYQETQYF
J gene: TRBJ2-5
D gene: .
V gene: TRBV10-1

CDR3 protein: CAISFGDEQFF
J gene: TRBJ2-1
D gene: .
V gene: TRBV10-3

CDR3 protein: CATSEASGIGQPQHF
J gene: TRBJ1-5
D gene: .
V gene: TRBV24-1

CDR3 protein: CSASKSGSSAGYTF
J gene: TRBJ1-2
D gene: .
V gene: TRBV20-1

CDR3 protein: CASSLEVAGVGETQYF
J gene: TRBJ2-5
D gene: TRBD2
V gene: TRBV5-4

CDR3 protein: CSVVQSSNQPQHF
J gene: TRBJ1-5
D gene: .
V gene: TRBV29-1

CDR3 protein: CASSHLGQGREKLFF
J gene: TRBJ1-4
D gene: TRBD1
V gene: TRBV14

CDR3 protein: CASKQGRYSYEQYF
J gene: TRBJ2-7
D gene: .
V gene: TRBV27

CDR3 protein: CASSRWGLAGGETQYF
J gene: TRBJ2-5
D gene: TRBD2
V gene: TRBV11-2

CDR3 protein: CASSTPGTNNSPLHF
J gene: TRBJ1-6
D gene: .
V gene: TRBV27

CDR3 protein: CASSQGVGTPYGYTF
J gene: TRBJ1-2
D gene: .
V gene: TRBV7-2

CDR3 protein: CASSQEIGGGTGELFF
J gene: TRBJ2-2
D gene: .
V gene: TRBV4-2

CDR3 protein: CASSQLGQIMNTEAFF
J gene: TRBJ1-1
D gene: .
V gene: TRBV4-1

CDR3 protein: CASSYGAKGGYTF
J gene: TRBJ1-2
D gene: .
V gene: TRBV6-2/TRBV6-3

CDR3 protein: CATSRGGEASPLHF
J gene: TRBJ1-6
D gene: .
V gene: TRBV15

CDR3 protein: CASSQEGRYEQYF
J gene: TRBJ2-7
D gene: .
V gene: TRBV3-1/TRBV3-2

CDR3 protein: CASSLGQDDYEQYF
J gene: TRBJ2-7
D gene: .
V gene: TRBV5-1

CDR3 protein: CASSPRQLSNQPQHF
J gene: TRBJ1-5
D gene: .
V gene: TRBV18